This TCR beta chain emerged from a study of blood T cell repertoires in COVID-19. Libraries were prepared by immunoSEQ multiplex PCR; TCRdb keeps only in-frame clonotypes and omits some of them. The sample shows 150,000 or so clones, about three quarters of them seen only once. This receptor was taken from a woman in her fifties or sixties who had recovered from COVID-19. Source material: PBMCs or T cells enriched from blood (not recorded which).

The CDR3 here is CASSSGTGEHNEQFF. CDR3 in DNA: TGCGCCAGCAGCTCGGGGACAGGGGAGCACAATGAGCAGTTCTTC. V usage is TRBV5-1 and J usage is TRBJ2-1; 10 bases agree with TRBD1. There are 15 residues in the CDR3. V trimming: 3 bases; J trimming: 5 bases; junction bases outside the gene matches: 5. Germline CDR1 is SGHRS and CDR2 is YFSETQ. Together with reference TRBV5-1 and TRBJ2-1, the CDR3 gives the full variable domain: KAGVTQTPRYLIKTRGQQVTLSCSPISGHRSVSWYQQTPGQGLQFLFEYFSETQRNKGNFPGRFSGRQFSNSRSEMNVSTLELGDSALYLCASSSGTGEHNEQFFGPGTRLTVL.